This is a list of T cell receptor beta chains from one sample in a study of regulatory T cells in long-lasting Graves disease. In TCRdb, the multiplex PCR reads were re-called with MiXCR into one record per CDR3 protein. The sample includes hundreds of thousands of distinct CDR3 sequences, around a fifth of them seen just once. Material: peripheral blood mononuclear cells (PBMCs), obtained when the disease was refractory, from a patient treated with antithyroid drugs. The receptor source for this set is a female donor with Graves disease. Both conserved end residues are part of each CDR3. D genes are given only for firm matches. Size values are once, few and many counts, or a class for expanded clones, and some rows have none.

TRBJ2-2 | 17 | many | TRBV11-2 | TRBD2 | CASSLWTSGRGVGELFF | TGTGCCAGCAGCCTATGGACTAGCGGGAGGGGTGTCGGGGAGCTGTTTTTT
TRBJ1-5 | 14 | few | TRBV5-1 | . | CASSFEGNGQPQHF | TGCGCCAGCAGCTTTGAAGGAAACGGTCAGCCCCAGCATTTT
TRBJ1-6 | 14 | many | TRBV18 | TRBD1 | CASSPRQGKSPLHF | TGTGCCAGCTCACCCAGACAGGGGAAATCACCCCTCCACTTT
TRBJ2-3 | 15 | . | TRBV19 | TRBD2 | CASSLTSGRWDTQYF | TGTGCCAGTAGCCTGACTAGCGGGAGGTGGGATACGCAGTATTTT
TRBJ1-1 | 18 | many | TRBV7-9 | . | CASSLGFPHRTMNTEAFF | TGTGCCAGCAGCTTAGGATTCCCGCACAGAACGATGAACACTGAAGCTTTCTTT
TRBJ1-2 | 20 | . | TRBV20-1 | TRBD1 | CSARGGAGQGERGNWYGYTF | TGCAGTGCTAGAGGGGGGGCGGGACAGGGGGAAAGGGGGAACTGGTATGGCTACACCTTC
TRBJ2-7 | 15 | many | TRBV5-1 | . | CASTPLETAAYEQYF | TGCGCCAGCACCCCTTTGGAGACAGCGGCCTACGAGCAGTACTTC
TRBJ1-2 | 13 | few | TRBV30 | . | CAWSDGGNYGYTF | TGTGCCTGGAGTGATGGGGGCAACTATGGCTACACCTTC
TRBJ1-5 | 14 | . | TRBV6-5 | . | CASSYSGSRQPQHF | TGTGCCAGCAGTTACTCTGGCAGCAGACAGCCCCAGCATTTT
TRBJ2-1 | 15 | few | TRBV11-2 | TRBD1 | CASSERDRDYNEQFF | TGTGCCAGCAGCGAACGGGACAGGGATTACAATGAGCAGTTCTTC
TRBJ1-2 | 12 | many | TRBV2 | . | CASVGPNYGYTF | TGTGCCAGCGTCGGACCTAACTATGGCTACACCTTC
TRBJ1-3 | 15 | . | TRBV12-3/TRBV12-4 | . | CASSLEGGTGNTIYF | TGTGCCAGCAGTTTAGAGGGGGGGACTGGAAACACCATATATTTT
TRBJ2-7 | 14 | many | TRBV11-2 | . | CASSLVHRTYEQYF | TGTGCCAGCAGCTTAGTCCACAGGACCTACGAGCAGTACTTC
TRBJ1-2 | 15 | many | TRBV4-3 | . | CASSQEAPIVNGYTF | TGCGCCAGCAGCCAAGAAGCCCCGATCGTGAATGGCTACACCTTC
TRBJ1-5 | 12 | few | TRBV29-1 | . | CSAGTSNQPQHF | TGCAGCGCCGGGACCAGCAATCAGCCCCAGCATTTT
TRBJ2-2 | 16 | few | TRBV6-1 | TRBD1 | CASSPQGGLNTGELFF | TGTGCCAGCAGTCCACAGGGGGGATTGAACACCGGGGAGCTGTTTTTT
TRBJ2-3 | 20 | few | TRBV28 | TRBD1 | CASSRPPGTGGTSAADTQYF | TGTGCCAGCAGCCGCCCCCCCGGGACAGGGGGCACTAGCGCCGCAGATACGCAGTATTTT
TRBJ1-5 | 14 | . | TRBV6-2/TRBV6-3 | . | CASSYVGDGQPQHF | TGTGCCAGCAGTTACGTGGGGGACGGTCAGCCCCAGCATTTT
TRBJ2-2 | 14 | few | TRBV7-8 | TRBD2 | CASRRAGGSRELFF | TGTGCCAGCAGAAGGGCGGGCGGGAGTAGGGAGCTGTTTTTT
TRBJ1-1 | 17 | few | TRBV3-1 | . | CASSQELTGWRNTEAFF | TGTGCCAGCAGCCAAGAACTAACAGGCTGGCGGAACACTGAAGCTTTCTTT
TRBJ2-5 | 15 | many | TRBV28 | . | CASSFRGGWEETQYF | TGTGCCAGCAGTTTTAGGGGGGGCTGGGAAGAGACCCAGTACTTC
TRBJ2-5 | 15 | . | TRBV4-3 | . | CASSRELVGLETQYF | TGCGCCAGCAGCCGGGAACTAGTAGGTTTAGAGACCCAGTACTTC
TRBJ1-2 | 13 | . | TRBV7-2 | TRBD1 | CASSSTGGGGYTF | TGTGCCAGCAGCTCGACAGGGGGCGGTGGCTACACCTTC
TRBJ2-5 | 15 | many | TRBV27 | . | CASSLEIGSVETQYF | TGTGCCAGCAGTTTAGAAATAGGGTCGGTCGAGACCCAGTACTTC
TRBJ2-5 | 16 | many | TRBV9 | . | CASKYEFRPKQETQYF | TGTGCCAGCAAGTACGAGTTTCGACCTAAACAAGAGACCCAGTACTTC
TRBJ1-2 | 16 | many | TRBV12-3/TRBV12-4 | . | CASMAGRIGRFYGYTF | TGTGCCAGCATGGCAGGGCGAATAGGGAGGTTCTATGGCTACACCTTC
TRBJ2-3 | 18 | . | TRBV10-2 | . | CASSESGGRATSTDTQYF | TGCGCCAGCAGTGAGTCGGGGGGCCGGGCGACTAGCACAGATACGCAGTATTTT
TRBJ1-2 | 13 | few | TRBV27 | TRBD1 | CASTQTGGYGYTF | TGTGCCAGCACCCAGACAGGGGGCTATGGCTACACCTTC
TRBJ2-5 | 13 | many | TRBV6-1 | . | CASSPGSRETQYF | TGTGCCAGCAGTCCAGGGTCACGGGAGACCCAGTACTTC
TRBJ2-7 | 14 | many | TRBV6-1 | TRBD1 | CASNQGDGHYEQYF | TGTGCCAGCAACCAGGGGGACGGGCACTACGAGCAGTACTTC
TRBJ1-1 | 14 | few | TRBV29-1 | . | CSADSPLMNTEAFF | TGCAGCGCGGACTCTCCACTCATGAACACTGAAGCTTTCTTT
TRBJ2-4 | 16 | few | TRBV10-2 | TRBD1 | CASSGQGGEAKNIQYF | TGCGCCAGCAGCGGACAGGGGGGTGAGGCCAAAAACATTCAGTACTTC
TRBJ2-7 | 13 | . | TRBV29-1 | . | CSVRGDSSYEQYF | TGCAGCGTACGGGGGGACAGTTCCTACGAGCAGTACTTC
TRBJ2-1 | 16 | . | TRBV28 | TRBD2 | CASQNYYSGAYNEQFF | TGTGCCAGCCAAAACTATTATAGCGGGGCATACAATGAGCAGTTCTTC
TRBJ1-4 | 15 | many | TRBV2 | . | CASSEARRVNEKLFF | TGTGCCAGCAGTGAAGCGCGCAGGGTTAATGAAAAACTGTTTTTT
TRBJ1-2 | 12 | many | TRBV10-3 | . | CAISETVYGYTF | TGTGCCATCAGTGAAACAGTCTATGGCTACACCTTC
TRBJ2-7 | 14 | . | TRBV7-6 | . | CASSPGLPSYEQYF | TGTGCCAGCAGCCCGGGACTTCCTAGCTACGAGCAGTACTTC
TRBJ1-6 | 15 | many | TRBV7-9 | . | CASSLRDTYNSPLHF | TGTGCCAGCAGCTTACGGGACACCTATAATTCACCCCTCCACTTT
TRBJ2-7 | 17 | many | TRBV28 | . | CASSLGGRAGKLYEQYF | TGTGCCAGCAGTTTAGGAGGTCGTGCAGGAAAATTATACGAGCAGTACTTC
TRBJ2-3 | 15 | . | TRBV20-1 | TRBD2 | CSAPERERGTDTQYF | TGCAGTGCCCCTGAGCGGGAGAGGGGCACAGATACGCAGTATTTT
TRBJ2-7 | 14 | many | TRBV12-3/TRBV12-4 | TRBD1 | CASRRTGGSYEQYF | TGTGCCAGCAGGAGGACAGGGGGTTCCTACGAGCAGTACTTC
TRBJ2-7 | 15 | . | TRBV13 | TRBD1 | CASSLLGQPSYEQYF | TGTGCCAGCAGCTTGCTGGGACAGCCCTCCTACGAGCAGTACTTC
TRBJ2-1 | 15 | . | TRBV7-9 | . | CASSLGNGPEETQFF | TGTGCCAGCAGCTTAGGAAATGGGCCAGAAGAGACCCAGTTCTTC
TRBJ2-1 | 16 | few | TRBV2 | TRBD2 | CASRGLGTSGSGEQFF | TGTGCCAGCAGGGGCCTCGGGACTAGCGGGAGTGGGGAGCAGTTCTTC
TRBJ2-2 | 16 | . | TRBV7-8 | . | CASSLGGRVGTGELFF | TGTGCCAGCAGCTTAGGTGGTCGGGTGGGGACCGGGGAGCTGTTTTTT
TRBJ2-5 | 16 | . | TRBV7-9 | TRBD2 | CASSSTISGTRETQYF | TGTGCCAGCAGCTCGACAATTAGCGGGACCCGGGAGACCCAGTACTTC
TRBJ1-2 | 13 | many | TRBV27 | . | CASSLSLNYGYTF | TGTGCCAGCAGTTTGTCCCTCAACTATGGCTACACCTTC